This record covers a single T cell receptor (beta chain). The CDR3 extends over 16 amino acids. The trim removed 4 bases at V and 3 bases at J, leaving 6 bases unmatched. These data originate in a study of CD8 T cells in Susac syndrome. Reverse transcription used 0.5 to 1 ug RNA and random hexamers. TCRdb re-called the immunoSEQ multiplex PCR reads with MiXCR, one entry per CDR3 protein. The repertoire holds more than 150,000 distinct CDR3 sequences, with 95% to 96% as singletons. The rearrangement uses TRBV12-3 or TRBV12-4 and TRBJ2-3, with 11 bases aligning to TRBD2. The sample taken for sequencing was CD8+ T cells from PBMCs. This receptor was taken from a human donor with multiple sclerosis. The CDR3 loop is CASSSRRLAGTDTQYF. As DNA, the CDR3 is TGTGCCAGCAGTTCCCGACGACTAGCGGGGACAGATACGCAGTATTTT.